This TCR beta chain was found in a study of CD8 T cells in ankylosing spondylitis. Notes on the study in general: Characteristic, it appeared, of ankylosing spondylitis blood was a TCR beta motif of about eight highly homologous variants. There were earlier reports of some motif variants in reactive arthritis synovial fluid and blood. Researchers reportedly found disease-linked clones significantly enriched in matched ankylosing spondylitis synovial fluid. The disease-linked clones had a CD8+ phenotype and low blood frequencies.

Notes on this clonotype: The antigen is not known.

Each TCR beta library was made by quantitative 5'-RACE that incorporated molecular barcodes. TCRdb re-analysed the 5' RACE reads in MiXCR, keeping a single row per CDR3 protein. Here the sample spans about 540,000 distinct CDR3 sequences, about 12% being singletons. Looked up from germline, CDR1 is SGHRS and CDR2 is YFSETQ. V was pared by 1 base and J by 5 bases, with 3 bases of the junction left unmatched. The CDR3 consists of 15 residues. The sequencing input was blood, either unsorted or a sorted T cell fraction (not recorded which). This sequence joins TRBV5-1 and TRBJ1-6; 7 nucleotides match TRBD1. This TCR came from a male donor with ankylosing spondylitis. CDR3 in DNA: TGCGCCAGCAGCTTGTCTACAGGGGATAATTCACCCCTCCACTTT. Residues: CASSLSTGDNSPLHF.